This T cell receptor beta chain was documented in a study of T-cell memory formation after mild COVID-19. Study at large: Each donor largely had its own TCR clusters. General study findings and limits: Most CD4+ clones that shrank were in CM and EM, while CD8+ ones turned up in EMRA.

A remark on this clonotype: Its target is not known.

V gave up 0 bases and J gave up 2 bases, with 11 bases separating them. The length of the CDR3 is 15 residues. Germline CDR1 and CDR2: GTSNPN and SVGIG (reference sequence). Using constant-segment primers, 5'RACE produced TCR alpha and TCR beta cDNA libraries carrying sample barcodes and UMIs. One entry per CDR3 protein results from TCRdb running MiXCR on the 5' RACE reads. Of 550,000 to 600,000 distinct CDR3 sequences in the sample, less than 25% were seen once. The sequenced sample consisted of PBMCs or a T cell subset sorted from them (not recorded which). The chain carries TRBV30 and TRBJ2-1; no definite D call. The TCR originated in an adult woman who had mild COVID-19 (a few samples of this study predate the infection). Cell type and time point are not known. The CDR3 coding sequence is TGTGCCTGGAGTGTCTCCCCGGACCCCTACAATGAGCAGTTCTTC. Its protein product is CAWSVSPDPYNEQFF.